This TCR beta chain came from a study of blood T cells in healthy people across ages. Combining a sample-barcoded 5' primer with a J-beta primer mix, a second PCR ran for 7 to 11 cycles. Template switching added a 12-random-nucleotide identifier to every cDNA molecule. Via MiXCR, TCRdb re-called the 5' RACE reads, giving one row per CDR3 protein. This table holds over a million distinct CDR3 sequences, roughly 45% found once. General study results and limits: The long-lived group displayed more naive CD4+ cells, plus higher diversity, than the aged donors did.

This clonotype was counted only a few times. Its antigen is unidentified. CDR1 is MNHEY, CDR2 SVGEGT, per germline. CDR3 size: 14 residues. Trimming took 0 bases from V and 2 from J, leaving 4 bases between them. Material: blood. This sequence joins TRBV6-2 or TRBV6-3 and TRBJ2-2; D gene ambiguous. This clonotype was obtained from a woman in her sixties in good health. CDR3 sequence reads: CASSYSLNTGELFF. The CDR3 DNA sequence: TGTGCCAGCAGTTACTCCCTCAACACCGGGGAGCTGTTTTTT.